These T cell receptor beta chains were read from a single sample in a study of glioma-infiltrating T cells after dendritic cell vaccination. This table comes from immunoSEQ multiplex PCR, and its TCRdb copy is limited to in-frame clones, with some not included. Of about 49,000 clones listed, over 75% were seen once; the top ten hold roughly an eighth. The starting material was blood, obtained before dendritic cell vaccination. The receptors stem from a human donor with glioblastoma. CDR3s include the opening cysteine and the closing phenylalanine or tryptophan. The D gene is left open where the match is weak. Some rows have no size entry. The others give once, few or many, or a class for an expanded clone.

v_gene: TRBV30; d_gene: -; abundance: few; j_gene: TRBJ1-5; CDR3aa: CAWGPKGRSNQPQHF; CDR3nt: TGTGCCTGGGGTCCTAAGGGGCGTAGCAATCAGCCCCAGCATTTT
v_gene: TRBV5-4; d_gene: -; abundance: -; j_gene: TRBJ1-2; CDR3aa: CASSNTGYGYTF; CDR3nt: TGTGCCAGCAGCAACACAGGGTATGGCTACACCTTC
v_gene: TRBV27; d_gene: TRBD1; abundance: -; j_gene: TRBJ2-7; CDR3aa: CASGDRGELYEQYF; CDR3nt: TGTGCCAGCGGTGACAGGGGGGAACTCTACGAGCAGTACTTC
v_gene: TRBV30; d_gene: TRBD1; abundance: -; j_gene: TRBJ2-3; CDR3aa: CAWDRGTSNTQYF; CDR3nt: TGTGCCTGGGACAGGGGGACAAGTAATACGCAGTATTTT
v_gene: TRBV11-2; d_gene: -; abundance: -; j_gene: TRBJ2-3; CDR3aa: CASSLDHRVGTDTQYF; CDR3nt: TGTGCCAGCAGCTTAGACCACAGGGTAGGCACAGATACGCAGTATTTT
v_gene: TRBV7-9; d_gene: TRBD2; abundance: -; j_gene: TRBJ2-5; CDR3aa: CASSSEGTSPYSRGETQYF; CDR3nt: TGTGCCAGCAGCTCAGAAGGGACTAGCCCCTACTCGAGGGGAGAGACCCAGTACTTC
v_gene: TRBV14; d_gene: TRBD2; abundance: once; j_gene: TRBJ2-1; CDR3aa: CASSFLAGGPWYEQFF; CDR3nt: TGTGCCAGCAGCTTCCTAGCGGGAGGGCCTTGGTATGAGCAGTTCTTC
v_gene: TRBV19; d_gene: TRBD1; abundance: -; j_gene: TRBJ2-7; CDR3aa: CAGPRTGPISYEQYF; CDR3nt: TGTGCCGGTCCCCGGACAGGCCCTATCTCCTACGAGCAGTACTTC
v_gene: TRBV27; d_gene: TRBD2; abundance: -; j_gene: TRBJ2-2; CDR3aa: CASTSTSGGTALRELFF; CDR3nt: TGTGCCAGCACCAGCACTAGCGGGGGGACGGCCCTCCGGGAGCTGTTTTTT
v_gene: TRBV11-3; d_gene: TRBD1; abundance: -; j_gene: TRBJ2-1; CDR3aa: CASSDRGFYNEQFF; CDR3nt: TGTGCCAGCAGCGACAGGGGTTTCTACAATGAGCAGTTCTTC
v_gene: TRBV19; d_gene: TRBD2; abundance: -; j_gene: TRBJ2-1; CDR3aa: CASSTRLAELSYNEQFF; CDR3nt: TGTGCCAGTAGTACCAGACTAGCGGAGCTCTCCTACAATGAGCAGTTCTTC
v_gene: TRBV27; d_gene: TRBD1; abundance: few; j_gene: TRBJ2-7; CDR3aa: CASSLLKGQLTYEQYF; CDR3nt: TGTGCCAGCAGTTTATTGAAGGGACAGCTTACCTACGAGCAGTACTTC
v_gene: TRBV6-1; d_gene: TRBD1; abundance: -; j_gene: TRBJ1-1; CDR3aa: CASSHRQGNTEAFF; CDR3nt: TGTGCCAGCAGCCATAGACAGGGCAACACTGAAGCTTTCTTT
v_gene: TRBV27; d_gene: TRBD1; abundance: few; j_gene: TRBJ1-2; CDR3aa: CASRGQGRLFGYTF; CDR3nt: TGTGCCAGCAGGGGACAGGGGAGGCTTTTTGGCTACACCTTC
v_gene: TRBV7-9; d_gene: TRBD1; abundance: -; j_gene: TRBJ1-2; CDR3aa: CASSSQGFGYTF; CDR3nt: TGTGCCAGCAGCTCACAGGGGTTCGGCTACACCTTC
v_gene: TRBV6-4; d_gene: TRBD1; abundance: -; j_gene: TRBJ1-2; CDR3aa: CASSDYESQGNGYTF; CDR3nt: TGTGCCAGCAGTGACTACGAATCACAGGGGAATGGCTACACCTTC
v_gene: TRBV23-1; d_gene: -; abundance: once; j_gene: TRBJ1-2; CDR3aa: CASSQSGGGGLYGYTF; CDR3nt: TGCGCCAGCAGTCAATCCGGAGGGGGGGGGCTATATGGCTACACCTTC
v_gene: TRBV29-1; d_gene: TRBD2; abundance: -; j_gene: TRBJ2-7; CDR3aa: CSVGPGLAGVSEQYF; CDR3nt: TGCAGCGTTGGCCCCGGACTAGCGGGAGTGTCCGAGCAGTACTTC
v_gene: TRBV6-1; d_gene: -; abundance: -; j_gene: TRBJ2-6; CDR3aa: CASSGRGVSGANVLTF; CDR3nt: TGTGCCAGCAGTGGCAGGGGAGTCTCTGGGGCCAACGTCCTGACTTTC
v_gene: TRBV11-3; d_gene: TRBD2; abundance: -; j_gene: TRBJ2-2; CDR3aa: CASSLVAGGPGELFF; CDR3nt: TGTGCCAGCAGCTTAGTGGCGGGAGGCCCCGGGGAGCTGTTTTTT
v_gene: TRBV11-2; d_gene: TRBD2; abundance: -; j_gene: TRBJ2-2; CDR3aa: CASSSWTSGRNTGELFF; CDR3nt: TGTGCCAGCAGCTCATGGACTAGCGGGAGGAACACCGGGGAGCTGTTTTTT
v_gene: TRBV5-8; d_gene: -; abundance: few; j_gene: TRBJ1-4; CDR3aa: CASSSGTVNEKLFF; CDR3nt: TGTGCCAGCAGCTCCGGGACTGTGAATGAAAAACTGTTTTTT
v_gene: TRBV6-5; d_gene: -; abundance: -; j_gene: TRBJ1-2; CDR3aa: CASSQGFYGYTF; CDR3nt: TGTGCCAGCAGCCAGGGTTTTTATGGCTACACCTTC